The present TCR beta chain was sequenced within a study of neurological immune-mediated disorders. General study results and limits: Private repertoires in all groups were suggested by the finding that expanded clones across subjects shared no CDR3 amino acid sequences.

This clonotype was observed many times. The antigen is undetermined. Over 190 million TCR-beta sequences from 15-18 subjects came out of each sequencing run. TCRdb independently ran MiXCR on the 5' RACE reads; one entry per CDR3 protein. The repertoire holds tens of thousands of distinct CDR3 sequences, with roughly 15% as singletons. The V gene's germline CDR1 is DFQATT and CDR2 SNEGSKA (reference sequence). J lost 8 bases, V lost 7 bases, and 13 bases had no gene match. The CDR3 has 14 residues. Sequencing input: PBMCs. The source of this sequence is a woman aged 40 to 49 in good health. The chain carries TRBV20-1 and TRBJ2-1, with 8 bases matching TRBD1. This chain's CDR3 is CSVKLDREAHEQFF. The CDR3 bases are TGCAGTGTCAAGCTGGACAGGGAGGCCCATGAGCAGTTCTTC.